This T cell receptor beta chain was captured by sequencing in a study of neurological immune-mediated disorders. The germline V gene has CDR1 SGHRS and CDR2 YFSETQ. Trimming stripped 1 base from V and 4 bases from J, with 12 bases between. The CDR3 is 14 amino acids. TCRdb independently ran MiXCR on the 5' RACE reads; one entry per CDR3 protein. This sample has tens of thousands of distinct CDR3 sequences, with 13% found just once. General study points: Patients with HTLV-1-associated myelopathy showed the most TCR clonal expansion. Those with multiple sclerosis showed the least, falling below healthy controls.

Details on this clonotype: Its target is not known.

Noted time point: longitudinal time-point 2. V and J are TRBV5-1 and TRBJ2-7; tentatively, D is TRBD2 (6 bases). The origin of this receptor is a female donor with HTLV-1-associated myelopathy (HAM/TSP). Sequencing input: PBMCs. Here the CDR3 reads CASSLRGLEYEQYF. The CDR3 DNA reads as TGCGCCAGCAGCTTGCGGGGGTTGGAGTACGAGCAGTACTTC.